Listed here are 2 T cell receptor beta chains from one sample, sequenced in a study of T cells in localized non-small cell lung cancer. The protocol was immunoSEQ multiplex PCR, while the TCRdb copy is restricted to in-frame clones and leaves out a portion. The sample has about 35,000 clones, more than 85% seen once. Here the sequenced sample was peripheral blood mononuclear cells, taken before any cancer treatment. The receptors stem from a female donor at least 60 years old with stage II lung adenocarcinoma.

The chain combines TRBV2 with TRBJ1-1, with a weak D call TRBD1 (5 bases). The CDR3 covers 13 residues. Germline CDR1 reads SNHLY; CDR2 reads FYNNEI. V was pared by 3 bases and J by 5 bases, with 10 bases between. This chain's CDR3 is CASSEGGSTEAFF. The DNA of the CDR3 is TGTGCCAGCAGTGAGGGGGGATCTACTGAAGCTTTCTTT.

The DNA for the CDR3 is TGTGCCAGCAGTCAGGATCCAACTAATGAAAAACTGTTTTTT. Its translation is CASSQDPTNEKLFF. This chain links TRBV5-5 with TRBJ1-4, with D hard to call. Germline CDR1 reads SGHKS; CDR2 reads YYEKEE (reference sequence). With 5 bases removed from V and 0 bases from J, the gap between germline ends came to 8 bases. This CDR3 contains 14 residues.